Listed here are 24 T cell receptor beta chains from one sample, sequenced in a study of T cell repertoires in ileal Crohn's disease (dated by TCRdb to the late 2010s). The library was prepared using the immunoSEQ multiplex PCR assay. Held by TCRdb, this immuneACCESS table contains in-frame sequences only and omits some clones. Under half of the omission traces to an unresolved V gene where checked; the cause of the rest is unknown. The table for this sample lists approximately 29,000 clones; about 81% of them were counted only once. The ten largest account for 4.5% to 6% of the sample. Sequenced sample: ileal tissue. These receptors all come from an adult with Crohn's disease.

The J gene is TRBJ1-6, the V gene TRBV5-4; the match to TRBD1 covers 7 bases. The V gene's germline CDR1 is SGHNT and CDR2 YYREEE (reference sequence). The length of the CDR3 is 14 residues. V shed 4 bases, J shed 10 bases, and the junction held 8 bases outside the gene matches. This CDR3 is CASSLDRNGSPLHF. DNA of the CDR3: TGTGCCAGCAGCCTGGACAGGAATGGGTCACCCCTCCACTTT.

The rearrangement joins TRBV5-6 to TRBJ1-5; no clear D. The CDR3 is 12 residues long. The germline gives CDR1 SGHDT, CDR2 YYEEEE. The V gene lost 3 bases and the J gene lost 9 bases, with 10 bases spanning the gap. CDR3 amino acids: CASSSSRGPQHF. The CDR3 region has the DNA TGTGCCAGCAGCTCGTCTCGAGGGCCCCAGCATTTT. Based on the CDR3 plus reference TRBV5-6 and TRBJ1-5, the full variable domain is DAGVTQSPTHLIKTRGQQVTLRCSPKSGHDTVSWYQQALGQGPQFIFQYYEEEERQRGNFPDRFSGHQFPNYSSELNVNALLLGDSALYLCASSSSRGPQHFGDGTRLSIL.

The V gene is TRBV10-3, the J gene TRBJ1-1, with D maybe TRBD1 (6 bases). Trimming shortened V by 11 bases and J by 5 bases, and 18 bases separated the two germline ends. Germline CDR1 is ENHRY and CDR2 is SYGVKD. This CDR3 comprises 13 residues. DNA for the CDR3: TGTGCCCACGCGGCAGGGGAATTTACTGAAGCTTTCTTT. Amino acids: CAHAAGEFTEAFF.

The gene calls are TRBV19 and TRBJ1-6, with 9 nucleotides matching TRBD1. With V trimmed by 6 bases and J by 7 bases, 4 bases remained unmatched. CDR1 is LNHDA, CDR2 SQIVND, per germline (reference sequence). The CDR3 covers 14 residues. In nucleotides, the CDR3 is TGTGCCAGTAGCACCGGGACAGGGAATTCACCCCTCCACTTT. Amino acids: CASSTGTGNSPLHF. Using reference TRBV19 and TRBJ1-6 for the parts outside the CDR3, the full variable domain is DGGITQSPKYLFRKEGQNVTLSCEQNLNHDAMYWYRQDPGQGLRLIYYSQIVNDFQKGDIAEGYSVSREKKESFPLTVTSAQKNPTAFYLCASSTGTGNSPLHFGNGTRLTVT.

In this sample, this clone turned up a few times. V gene TRBV18 combines with J gene TRBJ1-3, with TRBD1 matching over 9 bases. The CDR3 runs to 16 residues. J was trimmed by 3 bases and V by 0 bases; bases with no gene match: 3. In germline, CDR1 is KGHSH, CDR2 LQKENI. The CDR3 is CASSPPNRGLGNTIYF. The DNA of the CDR3 is TGTGCCAGCTCACCACCTAACAGGGGGCTTGGAAACACCATATATTTT.

The chain employs TRBV19 and TRBJ1-3; D might be TRBD1 (5 bases). The germline CDR1 and CDR2 sequences are LNHDA and SQIVND (reference sequence). V gave up 3 bases and J gave up 2 bases, with 14 bases separating them. The CDR3 sequence is 16 residues long. The CDR3 region has the DNA TGTGCCAGTAGTATTGTCCAGGGAAGGACTGGAAACACCATATATTTT. It encodes CASSIVQGRTGNTIYF.

This chain links TRBV5-1 with TRBJ2-1; 7 bases are a match to TRBD1. The V gene end was trimmed by 0 bases and the J gene end by 5 bases; junction bases not matched to a gene: 14. There are 18 residues in the CDR3. CDR1 SGHRS and CDR2 YFSETQ come from the germline V gene. The CDR3 spells CASSLAGYGRGSDNEQFF. The CDR3 nucleotides are TGCGCCAGCAGCTTGGCCGGTTATGGCAGGGGGAGTGACAATGAGCAGTTCTTC.

V usage is TRBV2 and J usage is TRBJ2-4, with 11 bases aligning to TRBD2. Germline loops: CDR1 SNHLY, CDR2 FYNNEI. The CDR3 spans 18 residues. V lost 8 bases to trimming and J lost 5 bases; unmatched junction nucleotides: 17. Here the CDR3 DNA reads TGTGCCAGCCCCCTAGCGGGGGGACGAGACGCAACGGAAAACATTCAGTACTTC. This sequence encodes CASPLAGGRDATENIQYF.

This clone has a handful of counts. This chain joins TRBV11-3 and TRBJ2-5; the D is unclear. Germline loops: CDR1 SGHNT, CDR2 YENEEA. This CDR3 contains 15 residues. With 2 bases removed from V and 5 bases from J, the gap between germline ends came to 15 bases. CDR3 sequence: CASSLPHREWETQYF. DNA for the CDR3: TGTGCCAGCAGCTTACCGCACCGAGAGTGGGAGACCCAGTACTTC. Drawing the rest from reference TRBV11-3 and TRBJ2-5, the complete variable domain is EAGVVQSPRYKIIEKKQPVAFWCNPISGHNTLYWYLQNLGQGPELLIRYENEEAVDDSQLPKDRFSAERLKGVDSTLKIQPAELGDSAVYLCASSLPHREWETQYFGPGTRLLVL.

This chain links TRBV10-2 with TRBJ2-1; tentatively, D is TRBD2 (6 bases). V shed 5 bases and J shed 0 bases, with 8 bases lying between them. This CDR3 spans 14 amino acids. Per the germline V gene, CDR1 is WSHSY and CDR2 is SAAADI. The CDR3 sequence: CASSYGGSYNEQFF. For the CDR3, the DNA is TGCGCCAGCAGTTACGGGGGCTCCTACAATGAGCAGTTCTTC.

The chain joins TRBV7-2 to TRBJ1-6, with TRBD1 identical over 8 bases. With 5 bases clipped from V and 9 bases from J, the junction kept 9 bases outside the gene matches. The CDR3 totals 15 residues. Germline V gives CDR1 SGHTA, CDR2 FQGNSA. The DNA for the CDR3 is TGTGCCAGCAGCACCCGGACAGGGTCGGGTTCACCCCTCCACTTT. Protein product: CASSTRTGSGSPLHF.

The chain links TRBV30 to TRBJ2-7, with D maybe TRBD1 (6 bases). Germline V gives CDR1 GTSNPN, CDR2 SVGIG (reference sequence). This CDR3 is built from 15 residues. Trimming removed 3 bases at V and 3 bases at J, with 18 bases between. Here the CDR3 reads CAWSKNRAPGYEQYF. CDR3 bases: TGTGCCTGGAGCAAGAACAGGGCCCCTGGCTACGAGCAGTACTTC.

In DNA form, the CDR3 reads TGTGCCAGCAGATCATCAATGACAGGTACTGGGGCCAACGTCCTGACTTTC. Amino acids: CASRSSMTGTGANVLTF. This chain uses TRBV5-4 with TRBJ2-6; TRBD1 might be the D (6 bases). CDR3 length equals 17 residues. Germline CDR1 reads SGHNT; CDR2 reads YYREEE (reference sequence). V dropped 5 bases and J dropped 2 bases, with 17 bases sitting between them.

The CDR3 region has the DNA TGTGCCAGCAGCCATAAACAGAGCTCCTATAATTCACCCCTCCACTTT. Protein: CASSHKQSSYNSPLHF. The J gene is TRBJ1-6, the V gene TRBV14, with D unresolved. CDR3 size: 16 residues. Germline values: CDR1 SGHDN, CDR2 FVKESK. V gave up 3 bases and J gave up 0 bases, with 9 bases separating them.

In this sample, this clone turned up a few times. The chain couples TRBV7-2 to TRBJ1-3, with 10 bases matching TRBD1. Trimming removed 3 bases from V and 2 bases from J; junction bases left unmatched: 1. CDR1 is SGHTA, CDR2 FQGNSA, per germline. The CDR3 covers 15 residues. Here the CDR3 reads CASSFGTGAGNTIYF. In DNA form, the CDR3 reads TGTGCCAGCAGCTTCGGGACAGGGGCTGGAAACACCATATATTTT.

The J gene is TRBJ2-1, the V gene TRBV9; 7 bases agree with TRBD1. V lost 4 bases, J lost 6 bases, and 10 bases stayed unmatched. The CDR3 is 15 amino acids. Germline assignment: CDR1 SGDLS and CDR2 YYNGEE. The CDR3 spells CASSSEDRASNEQFF. The CDR3 bases are TGTGCCAGCAGCTCAGAAGACAGGGCGAGCAATGAGCAGTTCTTC.

The rearrangement uses TRBV11-1 and TRBJ2-1; perhaps TRBD1 as D (5 bases). This CDR3 region has 11 residues. The V end was cut by 4 bases, the J end by 11 bases, with 9 bases between. Germline loops: CDR1 SGHAT, CDR2 FQDESV (reference sequence). The DNA for the CDR3 is TGTGCCAGCAGCTCAGGGTTTAAGCAGTTCTTC. Amino acids: CASSSGFKQFF.

The rearrangement links TRBV19 to TRBJ1-2; 8 positions match TRBD1. Germline V CDR1 and CDR2: LNHDA, SQIVND (reference sequence). V trimming: 3 bases; J trimming: 0 bases; junction bases outside the gene matches: 9. The CDR3 totals 17 residues. CDR3 region: CASSILRTGLANYGYTF. DNA for the CDR3: TGTGCCAGTAGTATTCTCCGGACAGGGTTGGCTAACTATGGCTACACCTTC.

The chain carries TRBV7-9 and TRBJ1-2; D is unclear. CDR3 size: 16 residues. The V end was cut by 5 bases, the J end by 1 base, with 17 bases between. The V gene's germline CDR1 is SEHNR and CDR2 FQNEAQ (reference sequence). As DNA, the CDR3 is TGTGCCAGCAGCCCCCCGCCGTCGACAAGTAACTATGGCTACACCTTC. Translated: CASSPPPSTSNYGYTF.

This clone was found once. The genes are TRBV10-3 and TRBJ1-2; D might be TRBD1 (6 bases). The V end lost 3 bases, the J end lost 4 bases, and 9 bases lay between the germline ends. The CDR3 has 13 amino acids. The V gene's germline CDR1 is ENHRY and CDR2 SYGVKD. The CDR3 sequence: CAISEWDTYGYTF. The CDR3 region has the DNA TGTGCCATCAGTGAATGGGACACCTATGGCTACACCTTC.

The J gene is TRBJ2-7, the V gene TRBV6-5; D is possibly TRBD2 (6 bases). This CDR3 comprises 16 residues. V was cut by 4 bases and J by 1 base, with 17 bases left in between. Germline values: CDR1 MNHEY, CDR2 SVGAGI. CDR3 DNA sequence: TGTGCCAGCAGTTCCATAGCGGCCCCCGATTCCTACGAGCAGTACTTC. Amino acid sequence: CASSSIAAPDSYEQYF.

This clone was observed once. The gene calls are TRBV6-5 and TRBJ1-4; D is unclear. Trimming took 2 bases from V and 0 from J, leaving 10 bases between them. The CDR3 covers 16 residues. The germline V gene encodes CDR1 MNHEY and CDR2 SVGAGI. CDR3 nucleotides: TGTGCCAGCAGTTACCTAAACCCCACAACTAATGAAAAACTGTTTTTT. This encodes CASSYLNPTTNEKLFF.

This chain connects TRBV2 to TRBJ1-1; D is ambiguous. Germline CDR1 and CDR2: SNHLY and FYNNEI. V was shortened by 5 bases and J by 3 bases, with 7 bases between the two germline ends. The CDR3 runs 12 residues. The CDR3 region is CASSPQYTEAFF. As DNA, the CDR3 is TGTGCCAGCAGTCCCCAATACACTGAAGCTTTCTTT.

V is TRBV7-2 and J is TRBJ2-7; 7 nucleotides agree with TRBD1. The V and J ends lost 5 bases and 0 bases, in that order; junction bases with no gene match: 7. The CDR3 loop spans 15 amino acids. Germline CDR1 and CDR2: SGHTA and FQGNSA. This CDR3 is CASSGDSRNSYEQYF. In nucleotides, the CDR3 is TGTGCCAGCAGCGGGGACAGTAGAAACTCCTACGAGCAGTACTTC.